This T cell receptor beta chain appears in the sequencing data of a study of identical twins. TCRdb ran MiXCR on the 5' RACE reads and lists one entry per CDR3 protein. The sample has roughly 720,000 distinct CDR3 sequences; 15% to 20% are singletons. The germline gives CDR1 SGDLS, CDR2 YYNGEE. The CDR3 covers 16 residues. The V and J ends lost 2 bases and 6 bases, in that order; junction bases with no gene match: 10. These data also featured in a second study, about T cells expressing NK-cell markers.

This TCR derives from a woman aged 18-29 years in good health. Sequenced sample: PBMCs. This rearrangement joins TRBV9 to TRBJ2-1, with 8 bases lining up with TRBD2. CDR3 in DNA: TGTGCCAGCAGCGTCTCGGGGAGCGGGGGTTCCAATGAGCAGTTCTTC. Its translation: CASSVSGSGGSNEQFF.